This T cell receptor beta chain is from a study of T cells in women clearing cervical HPV infection. The germline gives CDR1 SEHNR, CDR2 FQNEAQ (reference sequence). The CDR3 consists of 15 residues. TCRdb's table, derived via immunoSEQ multiplex PCR, lists solely in-frame clones and lacks some. The sample totals 22,000 or so clones; its top ten clones hold 9% to 15%. As for this clone: The read halts 3 residues ahead of the CDR3 end, with the missing end drawn from the germline J gene.

V is TRBV7-9 and J is TRBJ2-6, with 8 bases lining up with TRBD2. This sequence was found in a woman between 18 and 75 years old with a cervical HPV16 infection that either progressed to CIN3+ or cleared (not recorded which). The sequenced material came from blood buffy coat. CDR3 DNA (partial): TGTGCCAGCAGCGCATCAGGCGGGAGGCGCTCCTTC. This sequence encodes CASSASGGRRSF. The full CDR3 protein is CASSASGGRRSFLTF.